This is a list of T cell receptor beta chains from one sample in a study of control samples from healthy donors and cancer patients. The method was immunoSEQ multiplex PCR; TCRdb's version includes in-frame clones alone and lacks a portion of them. The profile covers 170,000 or so clones, with over 85% appearing a single time and 1.4% taken by the ten largest. The source material was blood. These receptors were collected from a man between 25 and 39 years old in good health. Each CDR3 is given with its conserved first and last residue. Fields, in order: J gene, V gene, D gene, clone size, CDR3 DNA, CDR3 protein. D genes are given only for firm matches. Clone size appears in some rows only: once, few, many, or a class for an expanded clone.

j_call: TRBJ1-1
v_call: TRBV18
d_call: TRBD1
clone_size: NA
cdr3_nt: TGTGCCAGCTCAGCCCAACAGGGGCAGGGGACTGAAGCTTTCTTT
cdr3_aa: CASSAQQGQGTEAFF

j_call: TRBJ1-6
v_call: TRBV9
d_call: NA
clone_size: NA
cdr3_nt: TGTGCCAGCAGCGTGGGACTGAACTCCTATAATTCACCCCTCCACTTT
cdr3_aa: CASSVGLNSYNSPLHF

j_call: TRBJ1-4
v_call: TRBV12-5
d_call: TRBD1
clone_size: NA
cdr3_nt: TGTGCTAGTGGTATACTGCAGGGGGACGAAAAACTGTTTTTT
cdr3_aa: CASGILQGDEKLFF

j_call: TRBJ1-1
v_call: TRBV18
d_call: NA
clone_size: NA
cdr3_nt: TGTGGCACCAACAAGGGGATGAACACTGAAGCTTTCTTT
cdr3_aa: CGTNKGMNTEAFF

j_call: TRBJ2-7
v_call: TRBV5-1
d_call: NA
clone_size: NA
cdr3_nt: TGCGCCAGCAGCTTGAGTGGCAGAGCCTACGAGCAGTACTTC
cdr3_aa: CASSLSGRAYEQYF

j_call: TRBJ2-7
v_call: TRBV4-1
d_call: NA
clone_size: once
cdr3_nt: TGCGCCAGCAGCCAATTACCGGGACGATTAAACGAGCAGTACTTC
cdr3_aa: CASSQLPGRLNEQYF

j_call: TRBJ2-3
v_call: TRBV5-1
d_call: TRBD2
clone_size: NA
cdr3_nt: TGCGCCAGCAGCTTGGCTAGCGGGAGTGGCACAGATACGCAGTATTTT
cdr3_aa: CASSLASGSGTDTQYF

j_call: TRBJ2-7
v_call: TRBV6-2/TRBV6-3
d_call: NA
clone_size: once
cdr3_nt: TGTGCCAGCAGTTACTTGGGATGGCAATACGAGCAGTACTTC
cdr3_aa: CASSYLGWQYEQYF

j_call: TRBJ1-5
v_call: TRBV6-2/TRBV6-3
d_call: NA
clone_size: NA
cdr3_nt: TGTGCCAGCAGTTACAACCCTGAAGGCCAGCCCCAGCATTTT
cdr3_aa: CASSYNPEGQPQHF

j_call: TRBJ1-2
v_call: TRBV3-1/TRBV3-2
d_call: TRBD1
clone_size: NA
cdr3_nt: TGTGCCAGCAGACAGGGGGAGCAGGCTGATGGCTACACCTTC
cdr3_aa: CASRQGEQADGYTF

j_call: TRBJ1-1
v_call: TRBV3-1/TRBV3-2
d_call: NA
clone_size: NA
cdr3_nt: TGTGCCAGCAGCCAAGCCCCTGCCACTGAAGCTTTCTTT
cdr3_aa: CASSQAPATEAFF

j_call: TRBJ1-1
v_call: TRBV18
d_call: TRBD1
clone_size: NA
cdr3_nt: TGTGCCAGCTCAGCCCAACAGGGGATGAACACTGAAGCTTTCTTT
cdr3_aa: CASSAQQGMNTEAFF

j_call: TRBJ2-3
v_call: TRBV5-4
d_call: NA
clone_size: NA
cdr3_nt: TGTGCCAGCAGCTCGGCCCAGGGAAACACAGATACGCAGTATTTT
cdr3_aa: CASSSAQGNTDTQYF

j_call: TRBJ2-7
v_call: TRBV27
d_call: NA
clone_size: few
cdr3_nt: TGTGCCAGCAGTTTCGTCAGAAGCTCCTACGAGCAGTACTTC
cdr3_aa: CASSFVRSSYEQYF

j_call: TRBJ2-1
v_call: TRBV9
d_call: NA
clone_size: NA
cdr3_nt: TGTGCCAGCAGCGAGTCCAATGAGCAGTTCTTC
cdr3_aa: CASSESNEQFF

j_call: TRBJ2-7
v_call: TRBV7-8
d_call: TRBD1
clone_size: NA
cdr3_nt: TGTGCCAGCAGCTTAACAGGACAGGGGAACGAGCAGTACTTC
cdr3_aa: CASSLTGQGNEQYF

j_call: TRBJ1-4
v_call: TRBV24-1
d_call: NA
clone_size: NA
cdr3_nt: TGTGCCACCAGTGATCCGGCGAAGGATAATGAAAAACTGTTTTTT
cdr3_aa: CATSDPAKDNEKLFF

j_call: TRBJ2-7
v_call: TRBV12-3/TRBV12-4
d_call: TRBD1
clone_size: once
cdr3_nt: TGTGCCAGCAGGGGTAGACAGGGCAACGAGCAGTACTTC
cdr3_aa: CASRGRQGNEQYF

j_call: TRBJ1-5
v_call: TRBV12-3/TRBV12-4
d_call: NA
clone_size: once
cdr3_nt: TGTGCCAGCAGTTTACGATTGAATCAGCCCCAGCATTTT
cdr3_aa: CASSLRLNQPQHF

j_call: TRBJ2-2
v_call: TRBV6-5
d_call: TRBD1
clone_size: NA
cdr3_nt: TGTGCCAGCAGTTATCAACAGGGGGTCGCCGGGGAGCTGTTTTTT
cdr3_aa: CASSYQQGVAGELFF

j_call: TRBJ2-7
v_call: TRBV5-1
d_call: TRBD2
clone_size: NA
cdr3_nt: TGCGCCAGCAGCATTCCCCTGACTAGCGGGAGTGCCGAGCAGTACTTC
cdr3_aa: CASSIPLTSGSAEQYF

j_call: TRBJ1-5
v_call: TRBV15
d_call: TRBD1
clone_size: NA
cdr3_nt: TGTGCCACCAGCAGAGAAGGCAGGGGGCGAGGGCAGCCCCAGCATTTT
cdr3_aa: CATSREGRGRGQPQHF

j_call: TRBJ2-6
v_call: TRBV4-1
d_call: TRBD1
clone_size: NA
cdr3_nt: TGCGCCAGCAGCCAAGGAGGGGGGGACAGGGGGCTCTCTGGGGCCAACGTCCTGACTTTC
cdr3_aa: CASSQGGGDRGLSGANVLTF

j_call: TRBJ1-1
v_call: TRBV30
d_call: NA
clone_size: NA
cdr3_nt: TGTGCCTCGGACCCTGTGCAGGGGAAGTCTGAAGCTTTCTTT
cdr3_aa: CASDPVQGKSEAFF

j_call: TRBJ2-1
v_call: TRBV5-8
d_call: TRBD2
clone_size: NA
cdr3_nt: TGTGCCAGCAGCGAGACTAGCGGGAGAGGTCCTATTGAGCAGTTCTTC
cdr3_aa: CASSETSGRGPIEQFF

j_call: TRBJ1-2
v_call: TRBV19
d_call: NA
clone_size: NA
cdr3_nt: TGTGCCAGTACCGTGGACCCTATCTATGGCTACACCTTC
cdr3_aa: CASTVDPIYGYTF

j_call: TRBJ2-7
v_call: TRBV7-9
d_call: NA
clone_size: NA
cdr3_nt: TGTGCCAGCAGCTTAGTATCTGCCTACGAGCAGTACTTC
cdr3_aa: CASSLVSAYEQYF

j_call: TRBJ2-5
v_call: TRBV5-6
d_call: TRBD2
clone_size: NA
cdr3_nt: TGTGCCAGCAGCTCAGCGGGAGTGGGAGAGACCCAGTACTTC
cdr3_aa: CASSSAGVGETQYF

j_call: TRBJ2-2
v_call: TRBV5-4
d_call: NA
clone_size: NA
cdr3_nt: TGTGCCAGCAGCGTCGCGGGTTACGGGGAGCTGTTTTTT
cdr3_aa: CASSVAGYGELFF

j_call: TRBJ2-7
v_call: TRBV5-6
d_call: NA
clone_size: NA
cdr3_nt: TGTGCCAGCAGCCGGGTTGGGTTCCAGCAGTACTTC
cdr3_aa: CASSRVGFQQYF

j_call: TRBJ1-2
v_call: TRBV19
d_call: NA
clone_size: NA
cdr3_nt: TGTGCCAGTAGTATCCTTGGGAACTATGGCTACACCTTC
cdr3_aa: CASSILGNYGYTF

j_call: TRBJ2-6
v_call: TRBV7-9
d_call: TRBD1
clone_size: NA
cdr3_nt: TGTGCCAGCAGCTCAGACAGGGCTGGGGCCAACGTCCTGACTTTC
cdr3_aa: CASSSDRAGANVLTF

j_call: TRBJ2-5
v_call: TRBV28
d_call: NA
clone_size: NA
cdr3_nt: TGTGCCGGGTCGTCGGGGAAAGAGACCCAGTACTTC
cdr3_aa: CAGSSGKETQYF

j_call: TRBJ2-1
v_call: TRBV5-1
d_call: TRBD2
clone_size: once
cdr3_nt: TGCGCCAGCAGCCCGAGGACTAGCAGCTACAATGAGCAGTTCTTC
cdr3_aa: CASSPRTSSYNEQFF

j_call: TRBJ2-7
v_call: TRBV3-1/TRBV3-2
d_call: TRBD1
clone_size: NA
cdr3_nt: TGTGCCAGCAGCCAAGAGGGACAGGGGTGGTACGAGCAGTACTTC
cdr3_aa: CASSQEGQGWYEQYF

j_call: TRBJ1-4
v_call: TRBV25-1
d_call: NA
clone_size: NA
cdr3_nt: TGTGCCAGCAGTGGGGGGACACCTCTTAATGAAAAACTGTTTTTT
cdr3_aa: CASSGGTPLNEKLFF

j_call: TRBJ2-7
v_call: TRBV11-2
d_call: NA
clone_size: NA
cdr3_nt: TGTGCCAGCAGCAGGGGTTGGGGATACGAGCAGTACTTC
cdr3_aa: CASSRGWGYEQYF

j_call: TRBJ1-4
v_call: TRBV28
d_call: NA
clone_size: NA
cdr3_nt: TGTGCCAGCAGTTTACGCCCCCCGAGGGGGGGAAATGAAAAACTGTTTTTT
cdr3_aa: CASSLRPPRGGNEKLFF

j_call: TRBJ2-5
v_call: TRBV5-1
d_call: TRBD2
clone_size: NA
cdr3_nt: TGCGCCAGCAGCCACCCGCTAGCGGGAGGCCGCCAAGAGACCCAGTACTTC
cdr3_aa: CASSHPLAGGRQETQYF

j_call: TRBJ2-1
v_call: TRBV11-2
d_call: TRBD2
clone_size: NA
cdr3_nt: TGTGCCAGCAGCTTACTAGCGGGAATAGGCAATGAGCAGTTCTTC
cdr3_aa: CASSLLAGIGNEQFF

j_call: TRBJ1-1
v_call: TRBV7-2
d_call: NA
clone_size: NA
cdr3_nt: TGTGCCAGCAGCCCCGGGGTAGGGATGGGCACTGAAGCTTTCTTT
cdr3_aa: CASSPGVGMGTEAFF

j_call: TRBJ2-3
v_call: TRBV11-2
d_call: TRBD2
clone_size: NA
cdr3_nt: TGTGCCAGCAGCAGGGGAACCCTAGCGGATAGCACAGATACGCAGTATTTT
cdr3_aa: CASSRGTLADSTDTQYF

j_call: TRBJ2-7
v_call: TRBV2
d_call: TRBD2
clone_size: NA
cdr3_nt: TGTGCCAGCAGTGAAGTTGCTAGCGGGTCCTACGAGCAGTACTTC
cdr3_aa: CASSEVASGSYEQYF

j_call: TRBJ1-4
v_call: TRBV19
d_call: NA
clone_size: NA
cdr3_nt: TGTGCCAGTAGTATGGTAGCGGGGTTCGCGAATGAAAAACTGTTTTTT
cdr3_aa: CASSMVAGFANEKLFF

j_call: TRBJ2-1
v_call: TRBV5-1
d_call: TRBD2
clone_size: NA
cdr3_nt: TGCGCCAGCAGCCCAGCGGGGGGGTACAATGAGCAGTTCTTC
cdr3_aa: CASSPAGGYNEQFF

j_call: TRBJ2-7
v_call: TRBV7-8
d_call: NA
clone_size: NA
cdr3_nt: TGTGCCAGCAGCACGAACCTGGGTACCGGGAACGAGCAGTACTTC
cdr3_aa: CASSTNLGTGNEQYF

j_call: TRBJ2-7
v_call: TRBV27
d_call: NA
clone_size: NA
cdr3_nt: TGTGCCAGCAGTCCGGCGTGGAACTACGAGCAGTACTTC
cdr3_aa: CASSPAWNYEQYF

j_call: TRBJ2-1
v_call: TRBV27
d_call: TRBD2
clone_size: NA
cdr3_nt: TGTGCCAGCAGTATCCTAACTAGCGGGCCCTACAATGAGCAGTTCTTC
cdr3_aa: CASSILTSGPYNEQFF

j_call: TRBJ1-4
v_call: TRBV30
d_call: TRBD1
clone_size: NA
cdr3_nt: TGTGCCTGGAGTTTCTCGGGACAGACTCATGAAAAACTGTTTTTT
cdr3_aa: CAWSFSGQTHEKLFF

j_call: TRBJ2-7
v_call: TRBV7-9
d_call: TRBD1
clone_size: NA
cdr3_nt: TGTGCCAGCAGCCGGACGACAGGGGGCTTGTACGAGCAGTACTTC
cdr3_aa: CASSRTTGGLYEQYF

j_call: TRBJ1-5
v_call: TRBV27
d_call: TRBD1
clone_size: NA
cdr3_nt: TGTGCCAGCAGTTTTATCTACCTTATCCCTCCCGACAGGGGGCAAGATCAGCCCCAGCATTTT
cdr3_aa: CASSFIYLIPPDRGQDQPQHF

j_call: TRBJ2-2
v_call: TRBV6-5
d_call: NA
clone_size: NA
cdr3_nt: TGTGCCAGCAGTTACGGACCCACCGGGGAGCTGTTTTTT
cdr3_aa: CASSYGPTGELFF

j_call: TRBJ2-3
v_call: TRBV5-8
d_call: NA
clone_size: once
cdr3_nt: TGTGCCAGCAGCCTGGGAAGCCACGCAGATACGCAGTATTTT
cdr3_aa: CASSLGSHADTQYF

j_call: TRBJ1-2
v_call: TRBV19
d_call: NA
clone_size: NA
cdr3_nt: TGTGCCAGTAGCCGACAGCCGCATGGCTACACCTTC
cdr3_aa: CASSRQPHGYTF

j_call: TRBJ1-5
v_call: TRBV19
d_call: TRBD1
clone_size: NA
cdr3_nt: TGTGCCAGTAGTATAGGAGGAGGGGGCTACATGAATCAGCCCCAGCATTTT
cdr3_aa: CASSIGGGGYMNQPQHF

j_call: TRBJ1-3
v_call: TRBV11-2
d_call: NA
clone_size: NA
cdr3_nt: TGTGCCAGCAGCTTAGGACAATCCGTGCTCTCTGGAAACACCATATATTTT
cdr3_aa: CASSLGQSVLSGNTIYF

j_call: TRBJ2-3
v_call: TRBV6-6
d_call: TRBD2
clone_size: NA
cdr3_nt: TGTGCCAGCAGCCGACTAGCGGCAGATACGCAGTATTTT
cdr3_aa: CASSRLAADTQYF

j_call: TRBJ1-1
v_call: TRBV5-1
d_call: NA
clone_size: NA
cdr3_nt: TGCGCCAGCAGCCCAACCCGGGGGGGGGCGATGAACACTGAAGCTTTCTTT
cdr3_aa: CASSPTRGGAMNTEAFF